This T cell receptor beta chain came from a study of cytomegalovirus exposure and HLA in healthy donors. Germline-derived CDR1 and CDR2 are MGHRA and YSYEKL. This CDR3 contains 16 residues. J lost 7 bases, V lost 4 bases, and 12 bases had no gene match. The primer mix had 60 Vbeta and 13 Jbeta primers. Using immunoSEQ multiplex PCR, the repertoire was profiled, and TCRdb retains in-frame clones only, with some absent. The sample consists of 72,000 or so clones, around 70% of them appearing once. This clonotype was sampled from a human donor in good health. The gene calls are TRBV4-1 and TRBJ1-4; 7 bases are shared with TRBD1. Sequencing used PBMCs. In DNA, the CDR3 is TGCGCCAGCAGCCCAAGAGAGGGGGCGTTAGGTGAAAAACTGTTTTTT. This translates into CASSPREGALGEKLFF.